These 12 T cell receptor beta chains were sequenced from one sample in a study of blood T cell repertoires in COVID-19 (dated by TCRdb to the early 2020s). Library method: the immunoSEQ multiplex PCR assay. TCRdb took over this immuneACCESS table, retaining in-frame rearrangements with V and J assigned. Such tables are incomplete; in checked studies, under half of the missing clones stem from an unresolved V gene, and the remainder is unexplained. The sample table contains just over 95,000 clones; only one count was recorded for 82% of them. The ten largest account for approximately 20% of the sample. What was sequenced was peripheral blood. The receptors derive from a man older than 75 with acute or convalescent COVID-19.

This chain joins TRBV10-2 and TRBJ2-5, with TRBD2 identical over 10 bases. The germline CDR1 and CDR2 sequences are WSHSY and SAAADI. The CDR3 contains 14 residues. V lost 8 bases to trimming and J lost 4 bases; unmatched junction nucleotides: 7. The CDR3 DNA reads as TGCGCCAGCCAGGAGCGGGGGGGCGGAGAGACCCAGTACTTC. As protein: CASQERGGGETQYF.

The V call is TRBV19, the J call TRBJ2-1, with 9 bases that match TRBD1. Trimming removed 6 bases from V and 8 bases from J; junction bases left unmatched: 14. The germline V gene has CDR1 LNHDA and CDR2 SQIVND (reference sequence). CDR3 length equals 16 residues. This chain's CDR3 is CASSHSVQGARDEQFF. The CDR3 nucleotides are TGTGCCAGTAGCCACTCCGTACAGGGGGCGCGGGATGAGCAGTTCTTC. Complete variable domain (other parts from reference TRBV19 and TRBJ2-1): DGGITQSPKYLFRKEGQNVTLSCEQNLNHDAMYWYRQDPGQGLRLIYYSQIVNDFQKGDIAEGYSVSREKKESFPLTVTSAQKNPTAFYLCASSHSVQGARDEQFFGPGTRLTVL.

CDR3 in DNA: TGTGCCACCAGCAGACCCAGGGGGGATCCGAATGAAAAACTGTTTTTT. This gives the protein CATSRPRGDPNEKLFF. This chain joins TRBV15 and TRBJ1-4, with 7 bases identical to TRBD1. Germline V gene data show CDR1 as LNHNV and CDR2 as YYDKDF (reference sequence). V lost 2 bases to trimming and J lost 5 bases; unmatched junction nucleotides: 8. The CDR3 runs 16 residues.

This chain uses TRBV5-1 with TRBJ2-4; a possible D gene is TRBD1 (6 bases). The CDR3 totals 14 residues. Germline CDR1 and CDR2: SGHRS and YFSETQ. V was trimmed by 1 base and J by 7 bases, leaving 12 bases between them. The CDR3 spells CASSLFAGANIQYF. CDR3 coding DNA: TGCGCCAGCAGCTTGTTCGCAGGGGCGAACATTCAGTACTTC.

This rearrangement joins TRBV27 to TRBJ1-1, with 8 bases matching TRBD1. The V segment lost 6 bases and the J segment 8 bases; nucleotides outside the gene matches: 17. From germline, CDR1 is MNHEY and CDR2 SMNVEV (reference sequence). This CDR3 region has 16 residues. The CDR3 is CASRTGGRGKGGEAFF. CDR3 nucleotide sequence: TGTGCCAGCAGAACAGGGGGTAGGGGAAAGGGCGGAGAAGCTTTCTTT.

The sample holds a few counts of this clone. V and J are TRBV27 and TRBJ2-7; 9 positions match TRBD1. The length of the CDR3 is 18 residues. After removal of 5 bases from V and 4 bases from J, the junction contained 18 bases not matched to a gene. The V gene's germline CDR1 is MNHEY and CDR2 SMNVEV (reference sequence). The CDR3 protein is CASSLFHPGQGSLYEQYF. The CDR3 DNA follows: TGTGCCAGCAGTCTTTTTCATCCGGGACAGGGAAGTTTGTACGAGCAGTACTTC.

This chain connects TRBV28 to TRBJ2-7; D unclear. This CDR3 contains 12 residues. Per the germline V gene, CDR1 is MDHEN and CDR2 is SYDVKM. V gave up 2 bases and J gave up 6 bases, with 8 bases separating them. The CDR3 spells CASSLQSSEQYF. The CDR3 DNA reads as TGTGCCAGCAGTTTACAGTCATCCGAGCAGTACTTC.

This chain uses TRBV24-1 with TRBJ2-2, with TRBD2 matching 10 bases. The CDR3 is 17 residues long. Per germline, CDR1 KGHDR and CDR2 SFDVKD. J lost 6 bases, V lost 3 bases, and 9 bases had no gene match. The CDR3 region has the DNA TGTGCCACCAGTGATGCGGGACTAGCGAGGAGGGCCGGGGAGCTGTTTTTT. It encodes CATSDAGLARRAGELFF.

The CDR3 sequence is CASSSRGAGGSSYNEQFF. The DNA of the CDR3 is TGCGCCAGCAGCTCCCGGGGGGCTGGCGGGAGCTCCTACAATGAGCAGTTCTTC. V gene TRBV5-1 combines with J gene TRBJ2-1, with D maybe TRBD2 (7 bases). Trimming shortened V by 3 bases and J by 0 bases, and 19 bases separated the two germline ends. The CDR3 length is 18 residues. Germline V CDR1 and CDR2: SGHRS, YFSETQ.

This chain links TRBV7-9 with TRBJ2-3; D unclear. V was trimmed by 4 bases and J by 4 bases, leaving 9 bases between them. CDR3 length equals 13 residues. Germline values: CDR1 SEHNR, CDR2 FQNEAQ (reference sequence). CDR3 protein: CASSSRGPDTQYF. The CDR3 DNA reads TGTGCCAGCAGCTCCAGAGGCCCAGATACGCAGTATTTT.

This chain uses TRBV19 with TRBJ2-6, with 10 bases identical to TRBD1. CDR1 and CDR2 from the germline V gene are LNHDA and SQIVND (reference sequence). V lost 3 bases and J lost 1; bases outside the gene matches: 9. This CDR3 region has 19 residues. The CDR3 reads CASSIHGQGVLSGANVLTF. CDR3 coding DNA: TGTGCCAGTAGTATTCACGGACAGGGGGTGCTGTCTGGGGCCAACGTCCTGACTTTC.

CDR3 sequence (DNA): TGTGCCAGCAGCTTTGGGGGGATAGGAAATTCACCCCTCCACTTT. Amino acids: CASSFGGIGNSPLHF. V is TRBV11-2 and J is TRBJ1-6; D perhaps matches TRBD1 (5 bases). The CDR3 is 15 residues long. Trimming took off 3 bases at V and 7 bases at J, with 13 bases between the two ends. The germline V gene encodes CDR1 SGHAT and CDR2 FQNNGV.